This T cell receptor (beta chain) appears in the sequencing data of a study of T cells after yellow fever vaccination. Overall study findings and caveats: Clonotypes shared by both compartments, CD4 and CD8, made up a small share. Post-booster repertoires contained most primary-vaccination clones again (approximately 97% CD4, about 88% CD8).

This clonotype has more than one count but fewer than ten. The antigen is undetermined. TCR cDNA, made by 5'RACE template switching, carried an added universal primer site and UMIs. TCRdb re-called the 5' RACE reads through MiXCR, storing one row per CDR3 protein. Among 300,000 to 400,000 distinct CDR3 sequences listed, under 15% were seen once. Trimming cost V 3 bases and J 2 bases, with 9 bases left between them. The CDR3 has 14 residues. The germline gives CDR1 MNHEY, CDR2 SMNVEV (reference sequence). The sequence derives from a man between 18 and 29 years old who received the YFV17D yellow fever vaccine. This chain uses TRBV27 with TRBJ2-3, with TRBD1 as a possible D gene (5 bases). The sample in question was CD4+ T cells sorted from PBMCs, obtained 15 days after the yellow fever booster vaccination. DNA of the CDR3: TGTGCCAGCAGTTTCCAGGGAACCACAGATACGCAGTATTTT. Protein sequence: CASSFQGTTDTQYF.